The 25 T cell receptor beta chains reported below all come from one sample, sequenced in a study of cytomegalovirus exposure and HLA in healthy donors. In the PCR, 60 Vbeta and 13 Jbeta primers were used. Sequencing used immunoSEQ multiplex PCR; TCRdb keeps in-frame clones, though not all of them. The sample records 95,000 to 150,000 clones, 70% to 80% being singletons. Input material: PBMCs. These TCRs come from a man aged 40-49 years in good health and CMV-seropositive.

This rearrangement joins TRBV29-1 to TRBJ2-7; the match to TRBD1 covers 9 bases. Per the germline V gene, CDR1 is SQVTM and CDR2 is ANQGSEA. V shed 3 bases and J 1 base; nucleotides not matched to a gene: 4. The CDR3 has 14 amino acids. This chain's CDR3 is CSVDGGTGSYEQYF. The CDR3 region has the DNA TGCAGCGTTGATGGTGGGACAGGGTCCTACGAGCAGTACTTC.

The chain joins TRBV2 to TRBJ1-4; a possible D gene is TRBD1 (5 bases). The CDR3 extends over 15 amino acids. Germline V lookup: CDR1 SNHLY, CDR2 FYNNEI. V was trimmed by 6 bases and J by 7 bases, leaving 18 bases between them. Here the CDR3 DNA reads TGTGCCAGCAGCCGAATGGGCAGGGCAGGTGAAAAACTGTTTTTT. This sequence encodes CASSRMGRAGEKLFF.

A few counts support this clone. The J gene is TRBJ2-3, the V gene TRBV7-8, with D possibly being TRBD1 (6 bases). This CDR3 region has 18 residues. CDR1 is SGHVS and CDR2 is FQNEAQ in the germline V gene. The V end was cut by 7 bases, the J end by 2 bases, with 25 bases between. The CDR3 DNA follows: TGTGCCAGCAACACCCGCAGGGGCAGGGCTTCTATCACAGATACGCAGTATTTT. Translation: CASNTRRGRASITDTQYF.

V gene TRBV19 combines with J gene TRBJ1-5, with D unclear. The germline gives CDR1 LNHDA, CDR2 SQIVND (reference sequence). V lost 5 bases to trimming and J lost 4 bases, with 6 bases between them. The CDR3 contains 12 residues. This chain's CDR3 is CASSLHNQPQHF. The CDR3 DNA sequence: TGTGCCAGTAGTTTACATAATCAGCCCCAGCATTTT. The variable domain in full, completed from reference TRBV19 and TRBJ1-5, reads DGGITQSPKYLFRKEGQNVTLSCEQNLNHDAMYWYRQDPGQGLRLIYYSQIVNDFQKGDIAEGYSVSREKKESFPLTVTSAQKNPTAFYLCASSLHNQPQHFGDGTRLSIL.

A single count supports this clone. The rearrangement links TRBV7-2 to TRBJ2-2, with D perhaps matching TRBD2 (6 bases). Germline V CDR1 and CDR2: SGHTA, FQGNSA. This CDR3 is built from 14 residues. Trimming took 1 base from V and 7 from J, leaving 10 bases between them. The chain's CDR3 is CASSLGREGGELFF. For the CDR3, the DNA is TGTGCCAGCAGCTTAGGGCGGGAAGGCGGGGAGCTGTTTTTT. Complete variable domain (other parts from reference TRBV7-2 and TRBJ2-2): GAGVSQSPSNKVTEKGKDVELRCDPISGHTALYWYRQSLGQGLEFLIYFQGNSAPDKSGLPSDRFSAERTGGSVSTLTIQRTQQEDSAVYLCASSLGREGGELFFGEGSRLTVL.

This chain joins TRBV5-6 and TRBJ1-5, with D maybe TRBD1 (5 bases). Germline-derived CDR1 and CDR2 are SGHDT and YYEEEE. The CDR3 covers 17 residues. Trimming removed 1 base at V and 4 bases at J, with 18 bases between. The CDR3 sequence is CASSLYQGSVRNQPQHF. CDR3 nucleotides: TGTGCCAGCAGCTTGTATCAGGGCTCAGTGCGGAATCAGCCCCAGCATTTT.

The chain joins TRBV5-4 to TRBJ2-1, with 7 bases lining up with TRBD2. Germline CDR1 reads SGHNT; CDR2 reads YYREEE (reference sequence). The CDR3 length is 15 residues. The junction had 8 bases not matched to a gene; V was cut back by 2 bases and J by 6 bases. CDR3 residues: CASSFKREFSNEQFF. DNA for the CDR3: TGTGCCAGCAGCTTCAAGCGGGAATTCTCCAATGAGCAGTTCTTC.

The gene calls are TRBV4-3 and TRBJ2-1, with 8 bases aligning to TRBD2. In germline, CDR1 is LGHNA, CDR2 YSLEER. The trim removed 0 bases at V and 4 bases at J, leaving 8 bases unmatched. CDR3 length: 17 amino acids. In DNA, the CDR3 is TGCGCCAGCAGCCAAGATTCGTCCGGGGGGGAGTACAATGAGCAGTTCTTC. This sequence encodes CASSQDSSGGEYNEQFF.

The chain carries TRBV5-1 and TRBJ2-3; 7 bases agree with TRBD2. From germline, CDR1 is SGHRS and CDR2 YFSETQ. The V gene end was trimmed by 0 bases and the J gene end by 3 bases; junction bases not matched to a gene: 10. The CDR3 consists of 17 residues. As DNA, the CDR3 is TGCGCCAGCAGCTTGGGGTTGAGGGCGGGAGAAACAGATACGCAGTATTTT. This gives the protein CASSLGLRAGETDTQYF.

This clone was observed once. The V call is TRBV30, the J call TRBJ2-5; TRBD1 matches 10 bases. Trimming removed 0 bases from V and 5 bases from J; junction bases left unmatched: 6. Germline CDR1 and CDR2: GTSNPN and SVGIG (reference sequence). The CDR3 consists of 15 residues. CDR3 nucleotide sequence: TGTGCCTGGAGTGTCCGGGACAGGGGACGGGAGACCCAGTACTTC. This translates into CAWSVRDRGRETQYF.

This chain connects TRBV6-5 to TRBJ1-2, with D perhaps TRBD1 (6 bases). CDR1 and CDR2 from the germline V gene are MNHEY and SVGAGI. V lost 5 bases, J lost 5 bases, and 12 bases lay in between. This CDR3 comprises 13 residues. The CDR3, as DNA: TGTGCCAGCAGTCGACAGGCGGCATATGGCTACACCTTC. Its translation: CASSRQAAYGYTF.

The V gene is TRBV5-3, the J gene TRBJ1-3, with a tentative D call TRBD1 (6 bases). TRBV5-3 carries the ORF label, with uncertain function. There are 15 residues in the CDR3. Between the trimmed V and J ends, which lost 0 bases and 0 bases, there was a span of 7 bases. Written as DNA, the CDR3 is TGTGCCAGAAGCTTGGACAGGGCCTCTGGAAACACCATATATTTT. Translated, it gives CARSLDRASGNTIYF.

This chain uses TRBV7-2 with TRBJ2-1; 8 nucleotides line up with TRBD2. J gave up 7 bases and V 1 base, and 6 bases lay outside the gene matches. The CDR3 is 15 amino acids. Germline CDR1 and CDR2: SGHTA and FQGNSA. The CDR3 coding sequence is TGTGCCAGCAGCTTAGGGACGGGAGGGTGGAATGAGCAGTTCTTC. This translates into CASSLGTGGWNEQFF.

This clone was seen a single time. The gene calls are TRBV12-5 and TRBJ2-1; unclear D gene. In germline, CDR1 is LGHNT, CDR2 FRNRAP. Trimming took 1 base from V and 9 from J, leaving 7 bases between them. This CDR3 is 12 amino acids long. CDR3 sequence reads: CASGLGQFEQFF. DNA of the CDR3: TGTGCTAGTGGTTTGGGGCAGTTTGAGCAGTTCTTC.

This chain joins TRBV15 and TRBJ2-4, with 9 bases matching TRBD1. Germline V CDR1 and CDR2: LNHNV, YYDKDF (reference sequence). This CDR3 region has 14 residues. V shed 3 bases and J 5 bases; nucleotides not matched to a gene: 2. The CDR3 region is CATSRDRGQNIQYF. CDR3 sequence (DNA): TGTGCCACCAGCAGGGACAGGGGTCAAAACATTCAGTACTTC.

This chain links TRBV11-2 with TRBJ2-5, with a tentative D call TRBD1 (5 bases). The CDR3 is 11 amino acids. Germline V gene data show CDR1 as SGHAT and CDR2 as FQNNGV. The ends were cut back, 11 bases at V and 7 bases at J, with 14 bases in the middle. Here the CDR3 DNA reads TGTGCCTCAGGGTGGCCAGGGACCCAGTACTTC. Amino acids: CASGWPGTQYF.

This CDR3 is CASSRDRVPYEQYF. CDR3 DNA: TGTGCCAGCAGTCGTGACAGGGTACCCTACGAGCAGTACTTC. V is TRBV6-5 and J is TRBJ2-7; TRBD1 aligns across 7 bases. Losses at the gene ends were 5 bases for V and 2 bases for J; bases not matched to a gene: 6. The CDR3 is 14 amino acids. In germline, CDR1 is MNHEY, CDR2 SVGAGI.

The table lists this clone with a few counts. J is TRBJ1-1 and V is TRBV7-9; no reliable D call. Germline CDR1 and CDR2: SEHNR and FQNEAQ (reference sequence). The CDR3 extends over 13 amino acids. Trimming took off 2 bases at V and 3 bases at J, with 7 bases between the two ends. CDR3 in amino acids: CASSLSSYTEAFF. In DNA, the CDR3 is TGTGCCAGCAGCTTATCGTCGTACACTGAAGCTTTCTTT.

The V call is TRBV7-3, the J call TRBJ1-1, with 7 nucleotides matching TRBD1. Germline CDR1 and CDR2: SGHTA and FQGTGA. V shed 5 bases and J 2 bases; nucleotides not matched to a gene: 5. The CDR3 sequence is 14 residues long. The CDR3 reads CASSPGTVNTEAFF. The CDR3 DNA reads TGTGCCAGCAGCCCAGGGACAGTCAACACTGAAGCTTTCTTT.

This clone was detected once. This sequence joins TRBV9 and TRBJ1-1; 10 positions match TRBD1. Losses at the gene ends were 3 bases for V and 4 bases for J; bases not matched to a gene: 6. Germline assignment: CDR1 SGDLS and CDR2 YYNGEE. This CDR3 is built from 15 residues. CDR3 region: CASSGYRDRGTEAFF. The CDR3 DNA is TGTGCCAGCAGCGGGTACCGGGACAGGGGCACTGAAGCTTTCTTT.

The gene calls are TRBV6-1 and TRBJ2-2; possible D gene TRBD2, 6 bases. V gave up 5 bases and J gave up 0 bases, with 10 bases separating them. CDR1 MNHNS and CDR2 SASEGT come from the germline V gene. The CDR3 is 15 amino acids. CDR3 loop: CASSPGLANTGELFF. The CDR3 DNA reads as TGTGCCAGCAGTCCGGGACTCGCGAACACCGGGGAGCTGTTTTTT.

The V gene is TRBV5-6, the J gene TRBJ2-1; 10 bases are a match to TRBD1. The CDR3 has 16 amino acids. V was clipped by 4 bases and J by 9 bases; unmatched bases: 13. CDR1 and CDR2 (germline): SGHDT, YYEEEE. This CDR3 is CASSTETGGKGGEQFF. CDR3 nucleotides: TGTGCCAGCAGCACCGAGACAGGGGGCAAAGGAGGTGAGCAGTTCTTC.

The rearrangement uses TRBV4-2 and TRBJ1-3; D uncertain. From germline, CDR1 is LGHNA and CDR2 YNFKEQ. The V end was cut by 1 base, the J end by 2 bases, with 15 bases between. This CDR3 spans 17 amino acids. Here the CDR3 reads CASSQGLRSATGNTIYF. In DNA, the CDR3 is TGTGCCAGCAGCCAAGGTCTTCGGTCAGCGACTGGAAACACCATATATTTT.

This clone was seen a few times. The V gene is TRBV6-1, the J gene TRBJ1-6; 7 nucleotides align to TRBD1. V dropped 0 bases and J dropped 10; count of bases not matched to a gene: 6. This CDR3 has 15 amino acids. Germline-derived CDR1 and CDR2 are MNHNS and SASEGT. The CDR3 DNA follows: TGTGCCAGCAGTGAAGCGGAGGGGGCAGGGTCACCCCTCCACTTT. It codes for CASSEAEGAGSPLHF.

The J gene is TRBJ2-3, the V gene TRBV29-1; D ambiguous. The V and J ends lost 3 bases and 2 bases respectively, with 12 bases between them. CDR1 and CDR2 (germline): SQVTM, ANQGSEA. The CDR3 loop spans 14 amino acids. The CDR3 region has the DNA TGCAGCGTTGATGGTGTTCGGGTCACAGATACGCAGTATTTT. It specifies CSVDGVRVTDTQYF.